One and the same sample provided the 9 T cell receptor beta chains below, sequenced in a study of T cells in Graves' hyperthyroidism and ophthalmopathy. TCR beta CDR3 regions were amplified from RNA. The primer set for the first-round RT-PCR of the TCR CDR3 was HTBI. TCRdb re-analysed the multiplex PCR reads in MiXCR, keeping a single row per CDR3 protein. The data contain about 420,000 distinct CDR3 sequences, roughly 13% of them singletons. The source material was blood. These TCRs come from a woman aged 18-30 years with Graves' hyperthyroidism.

This clonotype was detected once. CDR3 loop: CASSPHWDRGYEQYF. The DNA of the CDR3 is TGTGCCAGTAGTCCTCACTGGGACAGGGGCTACGAGCAGTACTTC. The chain combines TRBV19 with TRBJ2-7, with TRBD1 matching over 10 bases. This CDR3 contains 15 residues. With V trimmed by 5 bases and J by 3 bases, 7 bases remained unmatched. Germline CDR1 reads LNHDA; CDR2 reads SQIVND (reference sequence).

This clonotype was counted a few times. The V and J genes are TRBV28 and TRBJ2-7; D call uncertain. Germline values: CDR1 MDHEN, CDR2 SYDVKM. The CDR3 runs 11 residues. Deletions cut 5 bases from V and 4 bases from J, with 6 bases between. This chain's CDR3 is CASSINYEQYF. Written as DNA, the CDR3 is TGTGCCAGCAGTATTAATTACGAGCAGTACTTC.

The sample holds a few counts of this clonotype. The rearrangement uses TRBV25-1 and TRBJ1-3; D is ambiguous. CDR1 and CDR2 (germline): MGHDK, SYGVNS. The V end lost 5 bases, the J end lost 0 bases, and 14 bases lay between the germline ends. CDR3 length: 16 amino acids. The chain's CDR3 is CASSPYATVSGNTIYF. CDR3 sequence (DNA): TGTGCCAGCAGTCCCTACGCTACGGTCTCTGGAAACACCATATATTTT.

This clonotype has a count of ten or more. V gene TRBV30 combines with J gene TRBJ1-2; D might be TRBD1 (5 bases). Germline V gives CDR1 GTSNPN, CDR2 SVGIG (reference sequence). CDR3 length: 12 amino acids. V lost 1 base to trimming and J lost 8 bases, with 11 bases between them. DNA for the CDR3: TGTGCCTGGAGTGAACCCCGGGGGGGCTACACCTTC. It specifies CAWSEPRGGYTF.

Details on this clonotype: A much larger clone differs from this one at a single base, so this may be a read error. The chain couples TRBV28 to TRBJ1-5; 10 bases match TRBD1. The CDR3 covers 16 residues. CDR1 is MDHEN and CDR2 is SYDVKM in the germline V gene. The CDR3 DNA follows: TGTGCCAGCAGTGTTCGGACAGGGGGGGGTCGGCAGCCCCGGCATTTT. Residues: CASSVRTGGGRQPRHF.

J is TRBJ2-1 and V is TRBV4-2, with 7 bases identical to TRBD1. V shed 1 base, J shed 5 bases, and the junction held 2 bases outside the gene matches. The CDR3 has 14 residues. Germline assignment: CDR1 LGHNA and CDR2 YNFKEQ. CDR3 nucleotides: TGTGCCAGCAGCCAAGGTGACAGGGACAATGAGCAGTTCTTC. Translated: CASSQGDRDNEQFF.

This clonotype was seen repeatedly, ten times or more. The V and J genes are TRBV30 and TRBJ1-6, with no clear D. The CDR3 runs 13 residues. With 3 bases removed from V and 13 bases from J, the gap between germline ends came to 16 bases. The germline V gene encodes CDR1 GTSNPN and CDR2 SVGIG (reference sequence). The CDR3 is CAWRGGLGLPLHF. The CDR3 DNA reads TGTGCCTGGAGGGGAGGTCTCGGCCTTCCCCTCCACTTT.

This clonotype was found a few times. At one end the junction does not follow the germline gene, possibly because of a read error. V is TRBV7-3 and J is TRBJ2-3; perhaps D is TRBD1 or TRBD2 (6 bases each). Germline lookup yields CDR1 SGHTA and CDR2 FQGTGA. This CDR3 region has 15 residues. DNA of the CDR3: TGTGCCAGCAGCTTAAACAGGGACTCGCCAGATACGCAGTGTTTT. Protein: CASSLNRDSPDTQCF.

This rearrangement joins TRBV4-2 to TRBJ2-5; D remains unclear. Germline CDR1 LGHNA, CDR2 YNFKEQ. CDR3 length equals 15 residues. V lost 0 bases and J 1 base, leaving 9 bases between the germline ends. The CDR3 coding sequence is TGTGCCAGCAGCCAAGAACGGCGGATCCAAGAGACCCAGTACTTC. Its protein product is CASSQERRIQETQYF.